These 25 T cell receptor beta chains were all obtained from the same sample, sequenced in a study of blood T cell repertoires in COVID-19. Some clones are missing from TCRdb's copy, which holds only in-frame ones; the method was immunoSEQ multiplex PCR. The sample lists some 210,000 clones, 70% to 90% occurring once. The sample was peripheral blood. The receptor set was obtained from a woman in her thirties or forties with acute or convalescent COVID-19.

The V and J genes are TRBV6-5 and TRBJ2-6, with a weak D call TRBD1 (5 bases). CDR3 length equals 16 residues. Germline-derived CDR1 and CDR2 are MNHEY and SVGAGI. V was clipped by 2 bases and J by 2 bases, with 10 bases between them. In DNA form, the CDR3 reads TGTGCCAGCAGTTACGTACCCAGGGCTGGGGCCAACGTCCTGACTTTC. Protein product: CASSYVPRAGANVLTF.

The chain carries TRBV9 and TRBJ1-4; D call uncertain. The germline CDR1 and CDR2 sequences are SGDLS and YYNGEE. Between the trimmed V and J ends, which lost 2 bases and 0 bases, there was a span of 8 bases. The CDR3 runs to 15 residues. This CDR3 is CASSVAGTTNEKLFF. The CDR3 DNA follows: TGTGCCAGCAGCGTCGCCGGGACAACTAATGAAAAACTGTTTTTT.

This clone came up once. The CDR3, as DNA: TGTGCCAGCAGCTCAAGGAATGGGCGCGGCTACACCTTC. It translates to CASSSRNGRGYTF. This chain joins TRBV3-1 (or the pseudogene TRBV3-2) and TRBJ1-2, with D uncertain. The CDR3 length is 13 residues. CDR1 is LGHDT and CDR2 is YNNKEL in the germline V gene (reference sequence). Trimming shortened V by 5 bases and J by 8 bases, and 15 bases separated the two germline ends.

The chain recombines TRBV25-1 with TRBJ1-1; D is undetermined. Germline-derived CDR1 and CDR2 are MGHDK and SYGVNS. This CDR3 is 13 amino acids long. The V end was cut by 4 bases, the J end by 1 base, with 7 bases between. Here the CDR3 reads CASSVLQNTEAFF. Here the CDR3 DNA reads TGTGCCAGCAGTGTACTCCAGAACACTGAAGCTTTCTTT.

V gene TRBV5-1 combines with J gene TRBJ1-3, with D tentatively TRBD1 (5 bases). V was clipped by 2 bases and J by 0 bases, with 12 bases between them. The CDR3 is made up of 16 amino acids. Germline V gene sequence: CDR1 SGHRS, CDR2 YFSETQ. CDR3 protein: CASSLGLTDSGNTIYF. The DNA of the CDR3 is TGCGCCAGCAGCTTAGGTCTGACAGACTCTGGAAACACCATATATTTT.

The chain combines TRBV12-3 or TRBV12-4 with TRBJ1-2, with D hard to call. The V gene lost 5 bases and the J gene lost 7 bases, with 14 bases spanning the gap. The CDR3 has 13 amino acids. CDR3 nucleotide sequence: TGTGCCAGCAGTACACCTCCATGGTCTGGCTACACCTTC. This encodes CASSTPPWSGYTF.

The rearrangement links TRBV6-1 to TRBJ1-2; D possibly corresponds to TRBD1 (5 bases). In germline, CDR1 is MNHNS, CDR2 SASEGT. Deletions cut 2 bases from V and 8 bases from J, with 9 bases between. This CDR3 has 12 amino acids. CDR3 region: CASSELRTGYTF. CDR3 in DNA: TGTGCCAGCAGTGAATTGCGGACAGGCTACACCTTC.

V usage is TRBV5-1 and J usage is TRBJ2-1, with D perhaps matching TRBD1 (5 bases). Deletions cut 3 bases from V and 5 bases from J, with 15 bases between. The germline V gene encodes CDR1 SGHRS and CDR2 YFSETQ. CDR3 length equals 15 residues. The CDR3 DNA reads TGCGCCAGCAGCTCCCACCCCTCACAGGACAATGAGCAGTTCTTC. Protein product: CASSSHPSQDNEQFF.

The rearrangement uses TRBV3-1 (or the pseudogene TRBV3-2) and TRBJ2-2; the match to TRBD1 covers 9 bases. V shed 5 bases, J shed 7 bases, and the junction held 8 bases outside the gene matches. Germline CDR1 LGHDT, CDR2 YNNKEL (reference sequence). The CDR3 runs to 15 residues. The CDR3 DNA sequence: TGTGCCAGCAGCACTTCGGGACAGGGATTCGGGGAGCTGTTTTTT. It specifies CASSTSGQGFGELFF.

The chain links TRBV30 to TRBJ1-6; D unresolved. The CDR3 totals 11 residues. The V and J ends lost 8 bases and 19 bases respectively, with 21 bases between them. Germline V CDR1 and CDR2: GTSNPN, SVGIG (reference sequence). The DNA for the CDR3 is TGTGCCCCCCTCGGTCCCGACACCTCTCACTTT. It yields the protein CAPLGPDTSHF.

For the CDR3, the DNA is TGTGCCAGCAGCTCAATCACCGGGACTGTGGGTAACTATGGCTACACCTTC. Its protein product is CASSSITGTVGNYGYTF. This chain connects TRBV11-2 to TRBJ1-2; a weak D match, TRBD1 (5 bases). The CDR3 contains 17 residues. CDR1 is SGHAT and CDR2 is FQNNGV in the germline V gene. V lost 4 bases to trimming and J lost 1 base, with 19 bases between them.

The chain joins TRBV4-1 to TRBJ1-2; TRBD1 agrees at 11 bases. The CDR3 is 16 amino acids. Trimming at V came to 0 bases and at J to 5 bases, leaving 5 bases not matched to a gene. From germline, CDR1 is MGHRA and CDR2 YSYEKL. CDR3 in amino acids: CASSQDRGTGGYGYTF. Here the CDR3 DNA reads TGCGCCAGCAGCCAAGACCGGGGGACAGGGGGATATGGCTACACCTTC.

The rearrangement links TRBV6-5 to TRBJ1-5; D is possibly TRBD1 (6 bases). With 5 bases removed from V and 6 bases from J, the gap between germline ends came to 17 bases. Germline V gene lookup returns CDR1 MNHEY and CDR2 SVGAGI. The CDR3 runs to 15 residues. The CDR3 DNA sequence: TGTGCCAGCAGTCCCTCGTCCTTGACAGGTCAGCCCCAGCATTTT. As protein: CASSPSSLTGQPQHF.

Concerning this clone: This CDR3 is also generated by other DNA sequences in the sample. The chain employs TRBV7-9 and TRBJ1-1; D remains unclear. This CDR3 comprises 12 residues. From germline, CDR1 is SEHNR and CDR2 FQNEAQ (reference sequence). V was shortened by 5 bases and J by 5 bases, with 9 bases between the two germline ends. For the CDR3, the DNA is TGTGCCAGCAGCCTTTACGGTACTGAAGCTTTCTTT. This encodes CASSLYGTEAFF.

The chain links TRBV5-1 to TRBJ2-5, with D uncertain. The CDR3 length is 17 residues. Deletions cut 0 bases from V and 2 bases from J, with 17 bases between. Germline-derived CDR1 and CDR2 are SGHRS and YFSETQ. The CDR3 DNA reads TGCGCCAGCAGCTTGGCGGCGGCAAATCCAACTCAAGAGACCCAGTACTTC. Its protein product is CASSLAAANPTQETQYF.

The chain uses TRBV28 and TRBJ1-1; the match to TRBD1 covers 7 bases. Trimming took 2 bases from V and 3 from J; bases not matched to a gene: 21. Germline CDR1 and CDR2: MDHEN and SYDVKM. The CDR3 contains 20 residues. The CDR3 nucleotides are TGTGCCAGCAGTTTACACTCCCTGTCGGGGGCAGGGGGTTGGGACACTGAAGCTTTCTTT. This translates into CASSLHSLSGAGGWDTEAFF.

Worth noting for this clone: At the DNA level, this CDR3 is encoded by other sequences in the same sample as well. This rearrangement joins TRBV10-3 to TRBJ2-3; D perhaps matches TRBD1 (5 bases). Germline CDR1 and CDR2: ENHRY and SYGVKD. The CDR3 totals 14 residues. V was shortened by 4 bases and J by 0 bases, with 8 bases between the two germline ends. CDR3 amino acids: CAISGGLSTDTQYF. CDR3 bases: TGTGCCATCAGTGGGGGCCTGAGCACAGATACGCAGTATTTT.

CDR3 bases: TGTGCCTGGACTCCGGAAGGGACAATAAACTATGGCTACACCTTC. It specifies CAWTPEGTINYGYTF. The gene calls are TRBV30 and TRBJ1-2; the D gene is possibly TRBD1 (6 bases). Germline lookup yields CDR1 GTSNPN and CDR2 SVGIG (reference sequence). The CDR3 has 15 amino acids. The V and J ends lost 4 bases and 2 bases respectively, with 17 bases between them.

The CDR3 loop is CATSRDSGGANEQFF. The CDR3 nucleotides read TGTGCCACCAGCAGAGATAGCGGGGGGGCCAATGAGCAGTTCTTC. The chain couples TRBV15 to TRBJ2-1; 11 nucleotides agree with TRBD2. Germline-derived CDR1 and CDR2 are LNHNV and YYDKDF (reference sequence). Trimming removed 0 bases from V and 6 bases from J; junction bases left unmatched: 1. The CDR3 is 15 residues long.

The gene calls are TRBV5-6 and TRBJ2-5; 9 positions match TRBD1. The CDR3 totals 15 residues. The germline V gene has CDR1 SGHDT and CDR2 YYEEEE. V gave up 2 bases and J gave up 4 bases; unmatched junction bases: 6. The CDR3, as DNA: TGTGCCAGCAGCTTAAGGGGACAGGGTCGAGAGACCCAGTACTTC. Its protein is CASSLRGQGRETQYF.

The chain joins TRBV5-1 to TRBJ2-5; 7 bases line up with TRBD1. Germline CDR1 reads SGHRS; CDR2 reads YFSETQ. The CDR3 is 13 amino acids. V gave up 0 bases and J gave up 4 bases; unmatched junction bases: 0. CDR3 sequence reads: CASSLDRGETQYF. CDR3 coding DNA: TGCGCCAGCAGCTTGGACAGGGGAGAGACCCAGTACTTC. The full variable domain, with the rest looked up from reference TRBV5-1 and TRBJ2-5, is KAGVTQTPRYLIKTRGQQVTLSCSPISGHRSVSWYQQTPGQGLQFLFEYFSETQRNKGNFPGRFSGRQFSNSRSEMNVSTLELGDSALYLCASSLDRGETQYFGPGTRLLVL.

The chain uses TRBV19 and TRBJ1-1; 7 nucleotides match TRBD1. Germline CDR1 reads LNHDA; CDR2 reads SQIVND (reference sequence). V lost 9 bases and J lost 1; bases outside the gene matches: 20. The CDR3 is 18 amino acids. Written as DNA, the CDR3 is TGTGCCAGGATCCCCCCACCCCCTACAGGGGCTAAGAACACTGAAGCTTTCTTT. This encodes CARIPPPPTGAKNTEAFF.

V gene TRBV30 combines with J gene TRBJ1-6; D not resolved. The germline V and J ends were trimmed by 3 bases and 10 bases, with 16 bases remaining between them. The germline V gene has CDR1 GTSNPN and CDR2 SVGIG (reference sequence). The CDR3 extends over 14 amino acids. The CDR3 protein is CAWSQIIPGSPLHF. The CDR3 DNA reads TGTGCCTGGAGCCAGATTATCCCAGGCTCACCCCTCCACTTT.

The chain employs TRBV29-1 and TRBJ2-1, with TRBD2 matching 8 bases. From germline, CDR1 is SQVTM and CDR2 ANQGSEA. V lost 4 bases, J lost 5 bases, and 7 bases stayed unmatched. The CDR3 sequence is 14 residues long. CDR3 sequence (DNA): TGCAGCGTTGTAGGTAGCGGGGTCAACAATGAGCAGTTCTTC. This sequence encodes CSVVGSGVNNEQFF.

The rearrangement joins TRBV5-1 to TRBJ2-3; TRBD2 agrees at 8 bases. The CDR3 extends over 15 amino acids. The V gene end was trimmed by 4 bases and the J gene end by 3 bases; junction bases not matched to a gene: 7. Per the germline V gene, CDR1 is SGHRS and CDR2 is YFSETQ. The CDR3 DNA reads TGCGCCAGCAGCGATAGCCGGGGGGGTACAGATACGCAGTATTTT. This gives the protein CASSDSRGGTDTQYF.